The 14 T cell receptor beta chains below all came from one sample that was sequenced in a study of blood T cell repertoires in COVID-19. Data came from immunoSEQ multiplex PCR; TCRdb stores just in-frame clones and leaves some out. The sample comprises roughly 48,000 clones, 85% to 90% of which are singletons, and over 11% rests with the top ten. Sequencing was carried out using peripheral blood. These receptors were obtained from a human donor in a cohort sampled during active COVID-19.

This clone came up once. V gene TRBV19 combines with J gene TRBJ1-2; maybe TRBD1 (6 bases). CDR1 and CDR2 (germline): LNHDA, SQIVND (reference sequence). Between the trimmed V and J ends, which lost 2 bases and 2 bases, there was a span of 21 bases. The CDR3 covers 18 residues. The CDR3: CASSIRSGGDKFNYGYTF. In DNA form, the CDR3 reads TGTGCCAGTAGTATAAGGAGCGGGGGCGATAAATTCAACTATGGCTACACCTTC.

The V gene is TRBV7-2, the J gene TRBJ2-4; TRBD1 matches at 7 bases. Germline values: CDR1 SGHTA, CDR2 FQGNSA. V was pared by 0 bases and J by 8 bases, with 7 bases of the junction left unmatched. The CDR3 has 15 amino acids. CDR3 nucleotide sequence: TGTGCCAGCAGCTTAGCTTTAACAGGGGTAGACATTCAGTACTTC. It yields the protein CASSLALTGVDIQYF.

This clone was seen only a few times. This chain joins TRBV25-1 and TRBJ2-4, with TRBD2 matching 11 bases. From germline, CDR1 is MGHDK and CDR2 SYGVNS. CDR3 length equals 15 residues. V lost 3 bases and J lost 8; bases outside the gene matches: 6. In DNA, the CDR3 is TGTGCCAGCAGTGATATTAGCGGGGGGGCCGACATTCAGTACTTC. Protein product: CASSDISGGADIQYF.

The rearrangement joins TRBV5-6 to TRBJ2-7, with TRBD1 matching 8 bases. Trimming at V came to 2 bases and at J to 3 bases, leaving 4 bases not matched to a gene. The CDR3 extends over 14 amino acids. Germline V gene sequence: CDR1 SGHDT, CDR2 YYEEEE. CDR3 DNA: TGTGCCAGCAGCTTAAGGACAGGGTACTACGAGCAGTACTTC. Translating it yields CASSLRTGYYEQYF.

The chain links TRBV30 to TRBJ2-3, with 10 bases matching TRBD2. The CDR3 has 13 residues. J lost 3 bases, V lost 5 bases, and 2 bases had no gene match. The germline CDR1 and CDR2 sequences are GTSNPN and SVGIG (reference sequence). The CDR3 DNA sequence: TGTGCCTGGGGACTAGCGGAAACAGATACGCAGTATTTT. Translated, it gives CAWGLAETDTQYF.

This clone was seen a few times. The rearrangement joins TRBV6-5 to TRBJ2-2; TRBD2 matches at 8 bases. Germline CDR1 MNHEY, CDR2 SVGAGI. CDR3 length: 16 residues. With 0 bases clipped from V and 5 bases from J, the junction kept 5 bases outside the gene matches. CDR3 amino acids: CASSYSGTGGTGELFF. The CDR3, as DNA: TGTGCCAGCAGTTACTCTGGGACGGGAGGGACCGGGGAGCTGTTTTTT.

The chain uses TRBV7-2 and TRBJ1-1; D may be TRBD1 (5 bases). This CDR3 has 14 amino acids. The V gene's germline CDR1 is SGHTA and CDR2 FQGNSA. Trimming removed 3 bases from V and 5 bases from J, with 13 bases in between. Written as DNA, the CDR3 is TGTGCCAGCAGCTTTTGGGGCGGTAAGACTGAAGCTTTCTTT. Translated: CASSFWGGKTEAFF.

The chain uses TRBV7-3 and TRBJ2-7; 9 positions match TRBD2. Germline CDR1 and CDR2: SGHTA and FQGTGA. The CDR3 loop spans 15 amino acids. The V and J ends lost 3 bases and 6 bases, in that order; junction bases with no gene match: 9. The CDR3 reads CASSFFSGGRCEQYF. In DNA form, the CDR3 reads TGTGCCAGCAGCTTCTTTAGCGGGGGCAGGTGCGAGCAGTACTTC.

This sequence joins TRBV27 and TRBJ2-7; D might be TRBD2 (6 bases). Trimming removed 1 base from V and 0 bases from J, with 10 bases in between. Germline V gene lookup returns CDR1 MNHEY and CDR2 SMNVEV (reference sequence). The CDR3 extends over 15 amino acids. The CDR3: CASSLWGDPSYEQYF. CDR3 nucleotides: TGTGCCAGCAGTTTATGGGGGGATCCCTCCTACGAGCAGTACTTC.

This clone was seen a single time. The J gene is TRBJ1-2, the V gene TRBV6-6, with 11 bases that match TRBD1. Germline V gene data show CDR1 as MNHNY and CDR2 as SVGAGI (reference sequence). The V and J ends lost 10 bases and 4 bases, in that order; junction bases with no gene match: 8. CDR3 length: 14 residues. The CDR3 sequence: CATRGTGGIYGYTF. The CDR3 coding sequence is TGTGCCACCCGGGGGACAGGGGGTATCTATGGCTACACCTTC.

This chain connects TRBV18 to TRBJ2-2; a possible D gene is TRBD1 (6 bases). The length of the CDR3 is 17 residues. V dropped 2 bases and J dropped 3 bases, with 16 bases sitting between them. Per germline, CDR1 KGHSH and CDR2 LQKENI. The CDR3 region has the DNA TGTGCCAGCTCACCATCGTCTACGGGACATTACACCGGGGAGCTGTTTTTT. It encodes CASSPSSTGHYTGELFF.

CDR3: CASSLNSQETQYF. The CDR3 coding sequence is TGTGCCAGCAGCTTAAACAGCCAAGAGACCCAGTACTTC. The V gene is TRBV11-2, the J gene TRBJ2-5; D remains unclear. CDR1 and CDR2 from the germline V gene are SGHAT and FQNNGV. Trimming took off 2 bases at V and 1 base at J, with 5 bases between the two ends. This CDR3 has 13 amino acids.

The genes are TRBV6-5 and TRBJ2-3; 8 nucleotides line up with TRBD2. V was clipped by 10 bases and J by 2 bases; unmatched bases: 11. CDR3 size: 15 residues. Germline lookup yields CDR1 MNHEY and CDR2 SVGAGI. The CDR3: CATIPAGGLTDTQYF. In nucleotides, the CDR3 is TGTGCCACGATCCCGGCGGGGGGCCTCACAGATACGCAGTATTTT.

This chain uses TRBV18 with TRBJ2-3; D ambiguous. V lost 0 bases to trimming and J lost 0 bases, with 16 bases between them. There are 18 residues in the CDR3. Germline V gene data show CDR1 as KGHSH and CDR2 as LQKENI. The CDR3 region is CASSPPSTSLISTDTQYF. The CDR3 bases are TGTGCCAGCTCACCACCCTCGACAAGCCTTATTAGCACAGATACGCAGTATTTT.